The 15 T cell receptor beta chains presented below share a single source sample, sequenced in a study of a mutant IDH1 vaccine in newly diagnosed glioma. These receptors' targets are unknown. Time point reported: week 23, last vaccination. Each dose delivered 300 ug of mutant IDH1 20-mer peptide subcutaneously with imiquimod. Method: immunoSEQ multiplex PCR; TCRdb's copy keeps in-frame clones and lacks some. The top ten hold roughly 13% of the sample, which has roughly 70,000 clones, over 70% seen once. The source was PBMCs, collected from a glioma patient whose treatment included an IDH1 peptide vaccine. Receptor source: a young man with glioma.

The DNA of the CDR3 is TGTGCCAGCAGTTTATGGACACACAACACAGATACGCAGTATTTT. This gives the protein CASSLWTHNTDTQYF. V gene TRBV27 combines with J gene TRBJ2-3, with D perhaps matching TRBD1 (5 bases). Germline CDR1 is MNHEY and CDR2 is SMNVEV (reference sequence). There are 15 residues in the CDR3. Trimming shortened V by 1 base and J by 2 bases, and 10 bases separated the two germline ends.

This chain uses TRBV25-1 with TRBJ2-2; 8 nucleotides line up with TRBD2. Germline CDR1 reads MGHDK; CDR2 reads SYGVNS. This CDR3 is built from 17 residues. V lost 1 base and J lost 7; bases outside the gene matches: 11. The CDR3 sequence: CASSEFPPGGPGGELFF. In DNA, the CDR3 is TGTGCCAGCAGTGAATTCCCTCCGGGAGGGCCCGGCGGGGAGCTGTTTTTT.

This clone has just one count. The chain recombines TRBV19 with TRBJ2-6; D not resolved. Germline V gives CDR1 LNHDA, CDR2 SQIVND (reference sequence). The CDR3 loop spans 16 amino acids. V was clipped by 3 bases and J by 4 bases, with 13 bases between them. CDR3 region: CASSIGWTRGANVLTF. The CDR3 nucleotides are TGTGCCAGTAGTATTGGGTGGACCAGGGGGGCCAACGTCCTGACTTTC.

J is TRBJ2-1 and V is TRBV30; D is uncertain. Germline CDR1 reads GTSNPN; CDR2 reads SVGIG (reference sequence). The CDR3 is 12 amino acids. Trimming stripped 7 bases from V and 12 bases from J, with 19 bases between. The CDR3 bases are TGTGCCTCCCAACCCGGCCAGGCCGTGCAGTTCTTC. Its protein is CASQPGQAVQFF.

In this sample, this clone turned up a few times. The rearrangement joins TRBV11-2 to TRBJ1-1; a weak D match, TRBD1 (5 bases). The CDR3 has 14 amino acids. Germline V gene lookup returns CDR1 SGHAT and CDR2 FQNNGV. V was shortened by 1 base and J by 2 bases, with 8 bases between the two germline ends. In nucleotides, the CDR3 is TGTGCCAGCAGCTTAGGGGGCTTCAACACTGAAGCTTTCTTT. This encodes CASSLGGFNTEAFF.

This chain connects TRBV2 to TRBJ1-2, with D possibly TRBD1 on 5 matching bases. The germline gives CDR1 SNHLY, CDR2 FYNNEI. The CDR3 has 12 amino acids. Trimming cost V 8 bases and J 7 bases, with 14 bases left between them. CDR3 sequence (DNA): TGTGCCAGCGGGGTGGGGGTGAGTGGCTACACCTTC. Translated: CASGVGVSGYTF.

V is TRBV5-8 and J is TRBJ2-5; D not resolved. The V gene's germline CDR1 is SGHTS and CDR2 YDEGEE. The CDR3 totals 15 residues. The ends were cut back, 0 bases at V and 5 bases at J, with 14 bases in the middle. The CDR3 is CASSLGPQTRETQYF. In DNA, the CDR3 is TGTGCCAGCAGCTTGGGGCCCCAGACCCGGGAGACCCAGTACTTC.

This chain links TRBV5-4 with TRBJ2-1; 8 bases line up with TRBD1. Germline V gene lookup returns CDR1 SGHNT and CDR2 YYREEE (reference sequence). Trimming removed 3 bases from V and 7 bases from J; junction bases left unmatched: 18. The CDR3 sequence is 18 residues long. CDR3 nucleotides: TGTGCCAGCAGCTGGGGACCCGGACAGGGACGTACGGTGAATGAGCAGTTCTTC. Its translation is CASSWGPGQGRTVNEQFF.

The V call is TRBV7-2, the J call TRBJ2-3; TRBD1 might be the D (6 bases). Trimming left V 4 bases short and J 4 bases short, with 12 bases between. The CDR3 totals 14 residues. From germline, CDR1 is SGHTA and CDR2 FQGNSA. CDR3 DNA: TGTGCCAGCAGCTCCAGGGGTGTAGCAGATACGCAGTATTTT. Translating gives CASSSRGVADTQYF.

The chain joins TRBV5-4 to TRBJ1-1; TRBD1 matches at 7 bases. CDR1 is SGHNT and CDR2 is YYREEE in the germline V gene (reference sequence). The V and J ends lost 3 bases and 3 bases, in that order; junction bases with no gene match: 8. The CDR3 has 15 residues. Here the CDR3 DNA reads TGTGCCAGCAGCTCAAAGGGGGCTAGGGACACTGAAGCTTTCTTT. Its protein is CASSSKGARDTEAFF.

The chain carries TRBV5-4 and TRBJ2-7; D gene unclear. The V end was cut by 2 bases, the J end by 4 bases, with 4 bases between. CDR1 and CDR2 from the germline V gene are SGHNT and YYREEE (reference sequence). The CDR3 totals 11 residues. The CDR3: CASSFEYEQYF. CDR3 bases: TGTGCCAGCAGCTTCGAGTACGAGCAGTACTTC.

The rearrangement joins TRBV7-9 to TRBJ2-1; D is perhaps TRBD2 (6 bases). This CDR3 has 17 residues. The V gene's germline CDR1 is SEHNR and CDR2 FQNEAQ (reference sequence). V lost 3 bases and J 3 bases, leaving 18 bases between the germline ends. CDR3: CASSFPREVVRYNEQFF. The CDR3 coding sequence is TGTGCCAGCAGCTTCCCCAGGGAGGTTGTTCGCTACAATGAGCAGTTCTTC.

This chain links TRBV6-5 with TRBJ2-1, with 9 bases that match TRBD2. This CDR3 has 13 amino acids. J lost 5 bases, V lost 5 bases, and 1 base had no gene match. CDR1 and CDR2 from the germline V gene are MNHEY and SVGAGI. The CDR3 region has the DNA TGTGCCAGCAGTGCGGGGGGGGACAATGAGCAGTTCTTC. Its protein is CASSAGGDNEQFF.

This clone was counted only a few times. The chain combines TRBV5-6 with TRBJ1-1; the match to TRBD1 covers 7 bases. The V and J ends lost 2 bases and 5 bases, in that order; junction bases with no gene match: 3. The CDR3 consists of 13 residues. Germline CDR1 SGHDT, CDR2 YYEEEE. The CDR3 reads CASSFQGGTEAFF. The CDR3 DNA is TGTGCCAGCAGCTTCCAGGGGGGAACTGAAGCTTTCTTT.

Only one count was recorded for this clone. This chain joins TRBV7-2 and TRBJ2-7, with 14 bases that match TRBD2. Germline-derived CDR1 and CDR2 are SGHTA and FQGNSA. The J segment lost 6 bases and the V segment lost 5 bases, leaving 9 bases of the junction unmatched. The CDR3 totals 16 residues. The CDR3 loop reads CASSPSGTSGSFEQYF. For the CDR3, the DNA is TGTGCCAGCAGCCCATCCGGGACTAGCGGGAGTTTCGAGCAGTACTTC.